Listed here are 28 T cell receptor beta chains from one sample, sequenced in a study of cytomegalovirus exposure and HLA in healthy donors. In the PCR, 60 Vbeta and 13 Jbeta primers were used. Libraries were prepared by immunoSEQ multiplex PCR; TCRdb keeps only in-frame clonotypes and omits some of them. The data hold approximately 140,000 clones, with around 78% observed a single time. The sequenced sample was PBMCs. The receptors come from a woman between 35 and 50 years old in good health and CMV-seronegative.

CDR3 in DNA: TGTGCCAGCAGCTACATCTCTCGTCCAAACTATGGCTACACCTTC. Its translation: CASSYISRPNYGYTF. The chain carries TRBV5-6 and TRBJ1-2; D gene ambiguous. V lost 3 bases to trimming and J lost 2 bases, with 14 bases between them. The CDR3 runs to 15 residues. Germline V CDR1 and CDR2: SGHDT, YYEEEE.

The gene calls are TRBV7-2 and TRBJ2-7; D perhaps matches TRBD2 (5 bases). The germline CDR1 and CDR2 sequences are SGHTA and FQGNSA. The CDR3 runs to 16 residues. V lost 2 bases and J lost 1, with 15 bases in between. The CDR3 spells CASSLTGLASSYEQYF. In nucleotides, the CDR3 is TGTGCCAGCAGCTTAACTGGGCTAGCTAGTTCCTACGAGCAGTACTTC.

Remarks on this clone: Compared with germline, one end of the junction differs, possibly owing to a read error. This sample includes further DNA sequences coding for the same CDR3. This chain links TRBV27 with TRBJ2-1, with D maybe TRBD2 (6 bases). This CDR3 has 16 residues. Germline V gene lookup returns CDR1 MNHEY and CDR2 SMNVEV (reference sequence). The chain's CDR3 is CASSLSPLGGNGEQFF. Here the CDR3 DNA reads TGCGCCAGCAGTTTATCGCCCCTCGGAGGGAATGGTGAGCAGTTCTTC.

V usage is TRBV19 and J usage is TRBJ2-1, with 8 bases fitting TRBD2. The CDR3 has 13 residues. Germline values: CDR1 LNHDA, CDR2 SQIVND (reference sequence). V was clipped by 7 bases and J by 12 bases; unmatched bases: 11. CDR3 sequence (DNA): TGTGCCAGTACCCCGGGGCCCCGGGGGGGGCAGTTCTTC. It codes for CASTPGPRGGQFF.

The chain joins TRBV10-1 to TRBJ1-2, with a tentative D call TRBD1 (5 bases). The V end was cut by 6 bases, the J end by 4 bases, with 15 bases between. Germline CDR1 WNHNN, CDR2 SYGVQD (reference sequence). The CDR3 is 14 amino acids. The chain's CDR3 is CASRGVGGVYGYTF. CDR3 DNA: TGCGCCAGCAGGGGCGTGGGGGGGGTCTATGGCTACACCTTC.

This chain joins TRBV10-3 and TRBJ2-5; 10 positions match TRBD2. The junction had 10 bases not matched to a gene; V was cut back by 2 bases and J by 4 bases. This CDR3 contains 17 residues. The germline V gene has CDR1 ENHRY and CDR2 SYGVKD. Written as DNA, the CDR3 is TGTGCCATCAGTGAGACTAGCGGGACACTAAGGGGAGAGACCCAGTACTTC. Protein: CAISETSGTLRGETQYF.

The chain is built from TRBV6-5 and TRBJ2-5; D remains unclear. Per the germline V gene, CDR1 is MNHEY and CDR2 is SVGAGI. Trimming stripped 8 bases from V and 4 bases from J, with 11 bases between. CDR3 length: 12 residues. CDR3 nucleotide sequence: TGTGCCAGCCGCCTCACTCCAGAGACCCAGTACTTC. Protein product: CASRLTPETQYF.

The chain combines TRBV29-1 with TRBJ2-1; D possibly corresponds to TRBD2 (5 bases). This CDR3 contains 14 residues. Trimming cost V 6 bases and J 6 bases, with 18 bases left between them. Germline loops: CDR1 SQVTM, CDR2 ANQGSEA. For the CDR3, the DNA is TGCAGCGTGCGGACTTTCGATCTACTCAATGAGCAGTTCTTC. This codes for CSVRTFDLLNEQFF.

The chain employs TRBV7-9 and TRBJ2-1; the D is unclear. This CDR3 is built from 11 residues. Germline loops: CDR1 SEHNR, CDR2 FQNEAQ (reference sequence). V lost 2 bases and J lost 7, with 3 bases in between. The CDR3 loop is CASSLQNEQFF. CDR3 coding DNA: TGTGCCAGCAGCTTACAAAATGAGCAGTTCTTC. Drawing the rest from reference TRBV7-9 and TRBJ2-1, the complete variable domain is DTGVSQNPRHKITKRGQNVTFRCDPISEHNRLYWYRQTLGQGPEFLTYFQNEAQLEKSRLLSDRFSAERPKGSFSTLEIQRTEQGDSAMYLCASSLQNEQFFGPGTRLTVL.

The genes are TRBV13 and TRBJ2-7, with D possibly being TRBD1 (5 bases). The length of the CDR3 is 12 residues. V dropped 7 bases and J dropped 7 bases, with 14 bases sitting between them. Per germline, CDR1 PRHDT and CDR2 FYEKMQ (reference sequence). CDR3 nucleotides: TGTGCCAGCAAGGGCAGGGAAGAGGAGCAGTACTTC. It yields the protein CASKGREEEQYF.

V and J are TRBV28 and TRBJ2-3; 8 nucleotides align to TRBD2. Looked up from germline, CDR1 is MDHEN and CDR2 is SYDVKM. V shed 6 bases, J shed 6 bases, and the junction held 8 bases outside the gene matches. The CDR3 consists of 14 residues. The CDR3 here is CASSRGGDPDTQYF. Here the CDR3 DNA reads TGTGCCAGCAGCCGGGGGGGGGATCCGGATACGCAGTATTTT.

V is TRBV25-1 and J is TRBJ1-5; D call uncertain. With 6 bases removed from V and 3 bases from J, the gap between germline ends came to 18 bases. The CDR3 sequence is 16 residues long. Germline V CDR1 and CDR2: MGHDK, SYGVNS. The CDR3 DNA is TGTGCCAGCAGCCTAGCGGGAAGACCCTACAATCAGCCCCAGCATTTT. Its protein product is CASSLAGRPYNQPQHF.

This clone was observed a handful of times. The gene calls are TRBV19 and TRBJ1-1, with 12 positions matching TRBD1. The trim removed 3 bases at V and 2 bases at J, leaving 4 bases unmatched. The CDR3 totals 16 residues. Per the germline V gene, CDR1 is LNHDA and CDR2 is SQIVND (reference sequence). This CDR3 reads CASSIGTGGVNTEAFF. The DNA of the CDR3 is TGTGCCAGTAGTATCGGGACAGGGGGCGTCAACACTGAAGCTTTCTTT. Complete variable domain (other parts from reference TRBV19 and TRBJ1-1): DGGITQSPKYLFRKEGQNVTLSCEQNLNHDAMYWYRQDPGQGLRLIYYSQIVNDFQKGDIAEGYSVSREKKESFPLTVTSAQKNPTAFYLCASSIGTGGVNTEAFFGQGTRLTVV.

There are a few counts of this clone. The J gene is TRBJ2-7, the V gene TRBV5-1; 13 bases are shared with TRBD2. V shed 4 bases and J 4 bases; nucleotides not matched to a gene: 8. The CDR3 extends over 16 amino acids. Per germline, CDR1 SGHRS and CDR2 YFSETQ. DNA of the CDR3: TGCGCCAGCAGCCCATCCGGGACTAGCGGGACTTACGAGCAGTACTTC. Protein: CASSPSGTSGTYEQYF.

The rearrangement uses TRBV18 and TRBJ1-2; 9 nucleotides align to TRBD1. V shed 2 bases and J 2 bases; nucleotides not matched to a gene: 3. Per the germline V gene, CDR1 is KGHSH and CDR2 is LQKENI. The CDR3 runs 15 residues. The CDR3 nucleotides are TGTGCCAGCTCACCAAACAGGGGGCAGAACTATGGCTACACCTTC. Translated, it gives CASSPNRGQNYGYTF.

V usage is TRBV6-1 and J usage is TRBJ1-3, with D unclear. CDR1 is MNHNS, CDR2 SASEGT, per germline. The V gene lost 1 base and the J gene lost 0 bases, with 10 bases spanning the gap. The CDR3 length is 16 residues. The CDR3 DNA follows: TGTGCCAGCAGTGAAGTAGCTCCAAGCTCTGGAAACACCATATATTTT. Translated: CASSEVAPSSGNTIYF.

V is TRBV9 and J is TRBJ2-5, with a tentative D call TRBD2 (6 bases). The DNA end lines up better with TRBJ2-7; the J call may be wrong. This CDR3 has 14 residues. Germline assignment: CDR1 SGDLS and CDR2 YYNGEE. Written as DNA, the CDR3 is TGTGCCAGCAGCGTAGGGGGACTTACTCGCGAGCAGTACTTC. Protein: CASSVGGLTREQYF.

The chain couples TRBV30 to TRBJ1-1, with D possibly TRBD1 on 5 matching bases. Trimming left V 1 base short and J 0 bases short, with 9 bases between. Germline loops: CDR1 GTSNPN, CDR2 SVGIG (reference sequence). This CDR3 has 14 residues. Here the CDR3 reads CAWSAGQVNTEAFF. In nucleotides, the CDR3 is TGTGCCTGGAGTGCCGGACAAGTGAACACTGAAGCTTTCTTT.

The chain combines TRBV5-1 with TRBJ2-3, with D perhaps TRBD2 (5 bases). The V end was cut by 0 bases, the J end by 0 bases, with 8 bases between. Germline CDR1 is SGHRS and CDR2 is YFSETQ. This CDR3 spans 15 amino acids. The CDR3 region has the DNA TGCGCCAGCAGCTTGGTGGGCGGGAGCACAGATACGCAGTATTTT. Protein sequence: CASSLVGGSTDTQYF.

This clone was detected only a few times. The chain uses TRBV27 and TRBJ2-1, with D perhaps TRBD2 (7 bases). The CDR3 consists of 14 residues. Trimming stripped 2 bases from V and 9 bases from J, with 14 bases between. Germline CDR1 reads MNHEY; CDR2 reads SMNVEV (reference sequence). The CDR3 DNA sequence: TGTGCCAGCAGTTTACCCGGAGGGGGGGTTGAGCAGTTCTTC. Its protein is CASSLPGGGVEQFF.

The V gene is TRBV5-1, the J gene TRBJ2-3, with 10 bases matching TRBD2. This CDR3 is built from 16 residues. J gave up 5 bases and V 1 base, and 7 bases lay outside the gene matches. Germline V gene lookup returns CDR1 SGHRS and CDR2 YFSETQ. CDR3 loop: CASSLMPTSGLDTQYF. CDR3 DNA: TGCGCCAGCAGCTTGATGCCGACTAGCGGGTTAGATACGCAGTATTTT.

This clone was detected a few times. This chain connects TRBV13 to TRBJ2-3; 8 bases align to TRBD2. Germline loops: CDR1 PRHDT, CDR2 FYEKMQ (reference sequence). The ends lost 3 bases at V and 5 bases at J; junction bases unmatched: 10. The CDR3 has 16 amino acids. The CDR3 sequence is CASSFPGSGGEDTQYF. The CDR3 DNA reads as TGTGCCAGCAGCTTCCCGGGGAGCGGGGGAGAAGATACGCAGTATTTT. Full variable domain (remainder filled in from reference TRBV13 and TRBJ2-3): AAGVIQSPRHLIKEKRETATLKCYPIPRHDTVYWYQQGPGQDPQFLISFYEKMQSDKGSIPDRFSAQQFSDYHSELNMSSLELGDSALYFCASSFPGSGGEDTQYFGPGTRLTVL.

V is TRBV7-8 and J is TRBJ2-1, with a tentative D call TRBD2 (6 bases). This CDR3 has 15 amino acids. The germline CDR1 and CDR2 sequences are SGHVS and FQNEAQ. V gave up 3 bases and J gave up 4 bases, with 13 bases separating them. In nucleotides, the CDR3 is TGTGCCAGCAGCTTGGGGGACTTGGCTTACAATGAGCAGTTCTTC. Its translation is CASSLGDLAYNEQFF.

The chain links TRBV21-1 to TRBJ2-5; TRBD1 is the table's D call and was not checked against the DNA. The assigned J gene may be wrong: the sequence end matches TRBJ2-7 better. TRBV21-1 corresponds to a pseudogene. The CDR3 has 23 residues. The CDR3 protein is CASSKSGTGDYQEAQGRGYEQYF. The CDR3 DNA sequence: TGTGCCAGCAGCAAGTCCGGGACAGGGGACTACCAGGAGGCGCAAGGGAGGGGCTACGAGCAGTACTTC.

The J gene is TRBJ1-6, the V gene TRBV7-9, with unresolved D. CDR3 length: 15 residues. Trimming took off 5 bases at V and 4 bases at J, with 12 bases between the two ends. In germline, CDR1 is SEHNR, CDR2 FQNEAQ (reference sequence). Here the CDR3 reads CASSPQRSYNSPLHF. Written as DNA, the CDR3 is TGTGCCAGCAGCCCCCAGCGGTCATATAATTCACCCCTCCACTTT.

The DNA of the CDR3 is TGTGCCAGCAGTGAAGCGAGTCTTACTACCTACGAGCAGTACTTC. This codes for CASSEASLTTYEQYF. This sequence joins TRBV2 and TRBJ2-5; no clear D gene. The end of the DNA fits TRBJ2-7 better, so the J call may be wrong. The CDR3 has 15 amino acids. Germline V lookup: CDR1 SNHLY, CDR2 FYNNEI.

The chain joins TRBV30 to TRBJ2-2; TRBD2 agrees at 12 bases. The CDR3 length is 17 residues. The V gene end was trimmed by 0 bases and the J gene end by 7 bases; junction bases not matched to a gene: 9. The germline V gene encodes CDR1 GTSNPN and CDR2 SVGIG (reference sequence). The CDR3 is CAWSVPSGGAAGGELFF. In nucleotides, the CDR3 is TGTGCCTGGAGTGTCCCTAGCGGGGGGGCAGCTGGCGGGGAGCTGTTTTTT.

This chain connects TRBV28 to TRBJ1-2; 8 nucleotides agree with TRBD1. V was pared by 6 bases and J by 6 bases, with 9 bases of the junction left unmatched. CDR1 MDHEN and CDR2 SYDVKM come from the germline V gene. This CDR3 has 14 amino acids. The CDR3 sequence is CASRSPGTGNGYTF. CDR3 nucleotides: TGTGCCAGCAGATCTCCCGGGACAGGAAATGGCTACACCTTC.